This T cell receptor beta chain was documented in a study of beta chain features in type 1 diabetes. Study-wide points: Moderately but significantly shorter TCRB CDR3s were found in Type 1 diabetes patients in all four CD4+ subsets.

As every portion of the isolated RNA was reverse transcribed, the sequencing read expressed TCRB transcripts. Using immunoSEQ multiplex PCR, the repertoire was profiled, and TCRdb retains in-frame clones only, with some absent. The sample has approximately 270,000 clones, 13% to 15% seen once. Germline V CDR1 and CDR2: SGHRS, YFSETQ. The J segment lost 5 bases and the V segment lost 0 bases, leaving 5 bases of the junction unmatched. There are 14 residues in the CDR3. About 110 mL of blood, on average, came from one heparinised draw per donor. As concerns this clone: The antigen remains unidentified.

The source material was naive CD4+ T cells from blood. The chain couples TRBV5-1 to TRBJ2-7, with TRBD1 matching over 7 bases. This receptor was obtained from a man under 40 with type 1 diabetes. The CDR3 nucleotides read TGCGCCAGCAGCTTGGGAGACAGGGCCGACGAGCAGTACTTC. This encodes CASSLGDRADEQYF.